Given below is one TCR beta chain in context. Germline-derived CDR1 and CDR2 are SGHTA and FQGNSA. Trimming at V came to 1 base and at J to 2 bases, leaving 3 bases not matched to a gene. The CDR3 runs to 15 residues. The sample belongs to a study of OX40 agonist ivuxolimab in advanced cancers. Repertoires were generated with immunoSEQ multiplex PCR, while TCRdb's copy carries only in-frame clones and drops some. The table shows about 75,000 clones, with approximately 85% occurring only once. This receptor was obtained from an adult with an advanced solid tumor such as melanoma, head and neck, liver or kidney cancer. The source was CD4+ or CD8+ T cells sorted from blood, collected in a trial of the OX40 agonist ivuxolimab. The rearrangement links TRBV7-2 to TRBJ1-2, with TRBD1 matching 8 bases. CDR3 nucleotides: TGTGCCAGCAGCTTAGGGACAGGGATAAACTATGGCTACACCTTC. Its protein product is CASSLGTGINYGYTF.